This T cell receptor (beta chain) was profiled in a study of CXCR3-negative and CXCR3-positive naive CD8 T cells (dated by TCRdb to between 2018 and 2020). Study-level background: In total, about 135 million TRB reads were obtained, which works out to roughly 1.5 +/- 0.3 million reads per library. The diversity and physicochemical repertoire analyses included more than nine donors pooled from two independent experiments. The TRBV-TRBJ cluster analysis covered naive subsets from 5 donors and memory cells from 3 donors. Here is what the overall study found, with its caveats: Repertoire diversity was comparably high in both naive subsets but much lower in memory CD8+ T cells. Similar TRBV-TRBJ usage was shown by naive CXCR3-negative and CXCR3-positive cells from the same donor, whereas distinct patterns were shown by memory cells. Surface CD5, linked to self-reactivity in mice, was comparable between naive subsets; TCR interaction strength was therefore also inferred from TRB CDR3 physicochemical properties. Because CXCR3 expression was partially decreased after cryopreservation, freshly isolated PBMCs were used for most assays.

Sequencing took place on a NextSeq 550. The Human TCR Profiling Kit (MiLaboratory) was used to make UMI-labeled 5' RACE TRB cDNA libraries. cDNA synthesis used the entire amount of extracted RNA, and PCR amplification then used the entire amount of cDNA produced. Libraries were prepared in parallel with an identical number of PCR cycles. For the original study's pipeline: MIGEC and MiXCR extracted about 57,000 +/- 9,900 unique UMI-labeled TRB cDNA molecules per library, requiring at least two reads per UMI. On average, roughly 40,000 +/- 10,000 functional in-frame TRB CDR3 nucleotide clonotypes lacking stop codons were found per library. Diversity metrics, including normalized Shannon-Wiener and Chao1, were computed in VDJtools after downsampling to 5000 UMI-labeled TRB molecules per sample. For the central five CDR3 residues, VDJtools calculated physicochemical properties weighted by clonotype size, namely interaction energy, strength, volume and Kidera factor 4. After TCRdb reprocessed the reads, each CDR3 protein sequence was kept as one row, without DNA. These V and J calls are TCRdb output, not the study's own analysis. This sample's table contains tens of thousands of distinct CDR3 sequences. The biggest ten clones account for roughly 10% of the sample.

The CDR3 sequence holds 11 residues, the cysteine and phenylalanine included. The DNA sequence is not available. CDR1 and CDR2 (SNHLY, FYNNEI) derive from the germline V gene. With regard to this clonotype: Its binding antigen is unknown.

Each CD8+ T cell subset was flow-sorted in triplicate, and some 300,000 cells per subset were placed directly into RLT lysis buffer. Using standard density gradient centrifugation, peripheral blood mononuclear cells were isolated from buffy coats. Total RNA was extracted from sorted cells using an RNeasy Mini Kit. The sequence was collected from a human donor in good health. Some clones in this sample may be carry-over from other donors' samples. Recombination joined TRBV2 with TRBJ1-5. Sequencing was done on a sample of memory CD8+ T cells from blood. Explained via the paper, the cell subset or site label denotes: conventional CD8+ memory T cells (TMEM), sorted as controls. Here the CDR3 is given as CASGSNQPQHF.